These 2 T cell receptor beta chains were sequenced from one sample in a study of early T cells in non-severe SARS-CoV-2 infection. TCRdb reprocessed the 5' RACE reads via MiXCR and lists one record per CDR3 protein. This table holds 70,000 or so distinct CDR3 sequences, around 13% found once. Sequencing input: whole blood. The receptor set was obtained from an adult who was a healthcare worker with PCR-confirmed SARS-CoV-2 infection or an uninfected control (not recorded which).

The chain recombines TRBV29-1 with TRBJ2-3; TRBD1 might be the D (5 bases). Between the trimmed V and J ends, which lost 7 bases and 4 bases, there was a span of 15 bases. There are 13 residues in the CDR3. Germline V lookup: CDR1 SQVTM, CDR2 ANQGSEA. The CDR3 DNA is TGCAGCGCCGCCAGGGAAGGGCCAGATACGCAGTATTTT. Translated: CSAAREGPDTQYF.

This clonotype was counted ten times or more. The rearrangement links TRBV27 to TRBJ1-6; 7 nucleotides line up with TRBD1. Germline CDR1 and CDR2: MNHEY and SMNVEV (reference sequence). The CDR3 is 14 residues long. Germline trimming cut 6 bases from V and 9 bases from J; bases unmatched to any gene: 8. DNA for the CDR3: TGTGCCAGCAGACGAACAGGGGAGGGTTCACCCCTCCACTTT. The encoded protein is CASRRTGEGSPLHF.